This T cell receptor beta chain is from a study of early T cells in non-severe SARS-CoV-2 infection. Within the sample, this clonotype is medium-sized (0.01 to 0.1%). Unique molecular identifiers were affixed to single, distinct cDNA molecules. TCRdb passed the 5' RACE reads through MiXCR, listing each CDR3 protein once. The sample lists 20,000 to 25,000 distinct CDR3 sequences; 3% to 4.5% were seen once. CDR1 is SQVTM, CDR2 ANQGSEA, per germline. V gave up 0 bases and J gave up 4 bases, with 13 bases separating them. The CDR3 is 14 residues long. The sequence came from an adult who was a healthcare worker with PCR-confirmed SARS-CoV-2 infection or an uninfected control (not recorded which). The chain combines TRBV29-1 with TRBJ2-7, with unresolved D. Sequenced input: whole blood. The CDR3 bases are TGCAGCGTTGAAGATCGGCGCAGAGGATACGAGCAGTACTTC. Protein product: CSVEDRRRGYEQYF.